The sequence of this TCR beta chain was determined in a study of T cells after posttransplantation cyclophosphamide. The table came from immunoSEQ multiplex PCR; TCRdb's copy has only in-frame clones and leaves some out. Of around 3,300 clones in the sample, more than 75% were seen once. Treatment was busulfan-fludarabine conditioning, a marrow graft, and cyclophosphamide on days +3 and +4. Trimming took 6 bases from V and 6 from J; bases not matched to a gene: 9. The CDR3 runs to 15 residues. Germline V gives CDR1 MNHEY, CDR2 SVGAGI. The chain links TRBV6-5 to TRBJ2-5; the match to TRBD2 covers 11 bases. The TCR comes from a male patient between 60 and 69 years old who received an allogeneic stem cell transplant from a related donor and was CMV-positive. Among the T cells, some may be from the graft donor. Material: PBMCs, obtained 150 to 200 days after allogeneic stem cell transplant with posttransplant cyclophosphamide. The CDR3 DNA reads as TGTGCCAGCAGCGTAGCGGGGGGGCCGGAAAAGACCCAGTACTTC. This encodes CASSVAGGPEKTQYF.